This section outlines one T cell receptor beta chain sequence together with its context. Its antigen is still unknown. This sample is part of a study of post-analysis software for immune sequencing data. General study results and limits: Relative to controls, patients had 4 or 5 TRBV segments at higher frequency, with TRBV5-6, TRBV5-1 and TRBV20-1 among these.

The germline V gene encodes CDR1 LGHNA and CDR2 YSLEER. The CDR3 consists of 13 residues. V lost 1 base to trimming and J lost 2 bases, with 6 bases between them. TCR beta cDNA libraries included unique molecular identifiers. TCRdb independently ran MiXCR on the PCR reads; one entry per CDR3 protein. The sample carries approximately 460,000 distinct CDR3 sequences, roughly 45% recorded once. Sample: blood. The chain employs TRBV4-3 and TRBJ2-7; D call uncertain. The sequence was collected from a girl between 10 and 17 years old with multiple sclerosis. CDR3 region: CASSQGAPYEQYF. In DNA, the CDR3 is TGCGCCAGCAGCCAAGGGGCACCCTACGAGCAGTACTTC.